This T cell receptor beta chain originates from a study of blood T cell repertoires in COVID-19. Study information: COVID-19 samples, acute and convalescent, were from the United States, Italy and Spain. PBMCs, B-cell-depleted T cells, or T cells provided the cDNA or gDNA that made up the material.

Trimming shortened V by 4 bases and J by 4 bases, and 15 bases separated the two germline ends. CDR1 and CDR2 from the germline V gene are SGHNT and YYREEE (reference sequence). The CDR3 length is 15 residues. In the original analysis: Nucleated cell number was recorded as an estimate derived from reference gene primer amplification. Profiling relied on immunoSEQ multiplex PCR, and the TCRdb table lists in-frame clones only, not all of them. V and J calls and clone size are as listed in that table; D and trimming were resolved from the DNA. The sample shows 87,000 or so clones, around 84% of them seen only once.

The source material was peripheral blood. The rearrangement uses TRBV5-4 and TRBJ1-3, with TRBD1 as a possible D gene (5 bases). The clonotype originates from a man aged 40-49 years with acute or convalescent COVID-19. The CDR3 loop is CASSEVQGSGNTIYF. The CDR3 DNA sequence: TGTGCCAGCAGCGAGGTGCAGGGTTCCGGAAACACCATATATTTT.